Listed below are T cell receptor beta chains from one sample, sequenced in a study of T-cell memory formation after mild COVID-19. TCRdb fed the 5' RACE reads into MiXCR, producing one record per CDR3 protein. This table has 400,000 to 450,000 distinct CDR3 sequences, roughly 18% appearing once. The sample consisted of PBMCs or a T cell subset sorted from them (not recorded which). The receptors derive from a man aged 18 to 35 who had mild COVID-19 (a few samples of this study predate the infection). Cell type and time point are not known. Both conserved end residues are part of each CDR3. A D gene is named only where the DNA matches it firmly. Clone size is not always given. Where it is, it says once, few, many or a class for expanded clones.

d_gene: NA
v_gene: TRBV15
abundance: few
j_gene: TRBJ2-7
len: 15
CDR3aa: CATSGGTLSSYEQYF
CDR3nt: TGTGCCACCAGCGGCGGGACTCTAAGCTCCTACGAGCAGTACTTC

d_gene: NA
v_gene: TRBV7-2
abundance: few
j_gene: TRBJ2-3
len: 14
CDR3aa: CASSLAAGADTQYF
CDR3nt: TGTGCCAGCAGCTTAGCTGCTGGGGCAGATACGCAGTATTTT

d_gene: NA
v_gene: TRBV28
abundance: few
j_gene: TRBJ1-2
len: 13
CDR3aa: CASSLNGEVFYTF
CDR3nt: TGTGCCAGCAGTTTAAATGGAGAGGTTTTCTACACCTTC

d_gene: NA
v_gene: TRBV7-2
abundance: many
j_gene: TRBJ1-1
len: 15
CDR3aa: CASSGRFGMNTEAFF
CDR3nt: TGTGCCAGCAGCGGCAGGTTTGGCATGAACACTGAAGCTTTCTTT

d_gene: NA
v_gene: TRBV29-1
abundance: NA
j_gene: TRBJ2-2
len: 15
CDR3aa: CSVEDGTVNTGELFF
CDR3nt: TGCAGCGTTGAAGACGGGACGGTGAACACCGGGGAGCTGTTTTTT

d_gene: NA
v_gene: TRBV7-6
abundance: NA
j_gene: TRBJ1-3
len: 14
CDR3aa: CASSRLVSGNTIYF
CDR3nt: TGTGCCAGCAGTCGTCTCGTCTCTGGAAACACCATATATTTT

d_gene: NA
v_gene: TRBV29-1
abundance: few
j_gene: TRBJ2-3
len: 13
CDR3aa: CSVDEYLGDTQYF
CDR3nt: TGCAGCGTTGACGAATATCTCGGGGATACGCAGTATTTT

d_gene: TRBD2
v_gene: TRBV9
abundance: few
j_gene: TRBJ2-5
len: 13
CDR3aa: CASSGSGEETQYF
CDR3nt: TGTGCCAGCAGCGGAAGCGGGGAAGAGACCCAGTACTTC

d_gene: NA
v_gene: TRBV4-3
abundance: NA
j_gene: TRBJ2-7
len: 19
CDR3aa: CASSQESLTEALGEYEQYF
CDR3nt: TGCGCCAGCAGCCAAGAATCCCTGACAGAGGCCTTGGGGGAGTACGAGCAGTACTTC

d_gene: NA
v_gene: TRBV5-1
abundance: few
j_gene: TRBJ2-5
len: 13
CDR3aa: CASSPGTDETQYF
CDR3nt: TGCGCCAGCAGCCCTGGGACCGACGAGACCCAGTACTTC

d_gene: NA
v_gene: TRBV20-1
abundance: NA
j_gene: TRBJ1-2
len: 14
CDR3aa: CSATAGVTNYGYTF
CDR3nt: TGCAGTGCTACCGCAGGGGTTACTAACTATGGCTACACCTTC

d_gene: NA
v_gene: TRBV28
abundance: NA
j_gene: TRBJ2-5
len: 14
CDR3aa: CASSLFGAGETQYF
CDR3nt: TGTGCCAGCAGTTTGTTTGGGGCGGGAGAGACCCAGTACTTC

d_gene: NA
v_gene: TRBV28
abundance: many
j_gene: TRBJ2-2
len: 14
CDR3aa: CASSFRVDTGELFF
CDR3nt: TGTGCCAGCAGTTTCAGGGTAGACACCGGGGAGCTGTTTTTT

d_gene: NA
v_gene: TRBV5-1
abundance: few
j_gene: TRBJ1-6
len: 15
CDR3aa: CASSPGDGRQPPLHF
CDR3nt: TGCGCCAGCAGTCCGGGTGATGGGAGGCAACCACCCCTCCACTTT

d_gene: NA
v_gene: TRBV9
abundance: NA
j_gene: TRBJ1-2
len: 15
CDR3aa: CASSVVGGGSHGYTF
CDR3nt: TGTGCCAGCAGCGTGGTTGGTGGCGGAAGCCATGGCTACACCTTC

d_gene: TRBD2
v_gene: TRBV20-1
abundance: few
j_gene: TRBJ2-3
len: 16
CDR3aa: CSGTGAPSGSTDTQYF
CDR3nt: TGCAGCGGAACAGGAGCCCCTAGCGGTAGCACAGATACGCAGTATTTT

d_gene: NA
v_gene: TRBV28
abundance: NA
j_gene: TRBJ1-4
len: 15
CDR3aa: CASRFPGQNNEKLFF
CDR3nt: TGTGCCAGCAGATTTCCAGGCCAGAATAATGAAAAACTGTTTTTT

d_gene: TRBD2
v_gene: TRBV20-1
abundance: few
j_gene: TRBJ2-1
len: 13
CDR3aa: CSRGGSSYNEQFF
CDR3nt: TGCAGCCGCGGGGGAAGCTCCTACAATGAGCAGTTCTTC

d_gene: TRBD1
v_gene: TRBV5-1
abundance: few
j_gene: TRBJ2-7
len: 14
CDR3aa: CASSPGTGGVEQYF
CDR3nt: TGCGCCAGCAGCCCCGGGACAGGGGGCGTCGAGCAGTACTTC

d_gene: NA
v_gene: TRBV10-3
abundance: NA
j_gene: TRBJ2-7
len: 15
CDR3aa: CAISESFPLPYEQYF
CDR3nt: TGTGCCATCAGTGAGTCGTTCCCCCTACCCTACGAGCAGTACTTC

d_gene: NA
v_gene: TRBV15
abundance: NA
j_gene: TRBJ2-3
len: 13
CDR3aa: CATSRLTREGQYF
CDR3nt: TGTGCCACCAGCAGACTAACTCGAGAGGGGCAGTATTTT

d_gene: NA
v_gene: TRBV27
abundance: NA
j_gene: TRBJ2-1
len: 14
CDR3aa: CASSKPGPFAEQFF
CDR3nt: TGTGCCAGCTCCAAACCCGGACCCTTCGCTGAGCAGTTCTTC

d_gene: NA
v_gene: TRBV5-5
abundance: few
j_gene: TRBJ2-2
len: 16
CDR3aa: CASSLPGALGTGELFF
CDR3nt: TGTGCCAGCAGCTTGCCGGGGGCGCTGGGTACCGGGGAGCTGTTTTTT

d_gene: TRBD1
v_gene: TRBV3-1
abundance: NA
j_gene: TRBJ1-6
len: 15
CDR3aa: CASSQEYTGASPLHF
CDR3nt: TGTGCCAGCAGCCAAGAGTATACAGGGGCATCACCCCTCCACTTT

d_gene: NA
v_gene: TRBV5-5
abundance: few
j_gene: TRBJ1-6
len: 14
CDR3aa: CASSLLGLESPLHF
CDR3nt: TGTGCCAGCAGCTTGCTGGGGCTCGAGTCACCCCTCCACTTT

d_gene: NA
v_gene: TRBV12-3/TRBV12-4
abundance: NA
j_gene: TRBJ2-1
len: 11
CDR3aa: CASRDLAGLFF
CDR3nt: TGTGCCAGCAGGGACCTGGCTGGGCTGTTCTTC

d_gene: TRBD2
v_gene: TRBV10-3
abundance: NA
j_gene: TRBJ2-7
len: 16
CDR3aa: CASSGLAGGAIYEQYF
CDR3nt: TGTGCCAGCAGCGGACTAGCGGGGGGGGCGATCTACGAGCAGTACTTC

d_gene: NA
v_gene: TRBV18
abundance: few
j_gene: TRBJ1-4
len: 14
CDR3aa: CASSPLGGSEKLFF
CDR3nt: TGTGCCAGCTCACCACTAGGGGGAAGCGAAAAACTGTTTTTT

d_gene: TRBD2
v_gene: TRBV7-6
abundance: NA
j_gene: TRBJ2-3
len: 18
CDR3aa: CASSLAVPAGALEDTQYF
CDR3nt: TGTGCCAGCAGCTTAGCGGTCCCAGCGGGGGCCCTTGAAGATACGCAGTATTTT

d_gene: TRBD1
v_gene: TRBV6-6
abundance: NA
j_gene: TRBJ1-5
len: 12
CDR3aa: CASSPDREPQHF
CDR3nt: TGTGCCAGCAGCCCGGACAGGGAGCCCCAGCATTTT

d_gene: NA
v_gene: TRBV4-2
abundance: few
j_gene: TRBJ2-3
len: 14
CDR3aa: CASSPSGETDTQYF
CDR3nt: TGTGCCAGCAGCCCATCGGGGGAGACAGATACGCAGTATTTT

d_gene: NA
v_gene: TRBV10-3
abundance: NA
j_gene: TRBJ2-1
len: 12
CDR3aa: CAISDWAREQFF
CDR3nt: TGTGCCATCAGTGATTGGGCGCGTGAGCAGTTCTTC

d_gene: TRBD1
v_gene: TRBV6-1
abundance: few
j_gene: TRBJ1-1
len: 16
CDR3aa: CASSEALGTGVTEAFF
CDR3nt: TGTGCCAGCAGTGAAGCGCTTGGGACAGGGGTTACTGAAGCTTTCTTT

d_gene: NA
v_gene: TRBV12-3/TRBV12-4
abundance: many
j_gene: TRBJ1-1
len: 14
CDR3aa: CASTMWLGGTEAFF
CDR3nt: TGTGCCAGCACTATGTGGTTAGGGGGCACTGAAGCTTTCTTT

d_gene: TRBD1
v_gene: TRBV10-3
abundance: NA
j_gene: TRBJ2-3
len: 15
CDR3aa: CAISELGQGADTQYF
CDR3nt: TGTGCCATCAGTGAGTTGGGACAGGGCGCAGATACGCAGTATTTT

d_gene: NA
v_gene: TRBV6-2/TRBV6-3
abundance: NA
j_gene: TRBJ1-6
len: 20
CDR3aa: CASRTLTLTDRRVGYSPLHF
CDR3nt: TGTGCCAGCAGAACCCTCACCCTTACCGACCGCCGGGTTGGGTATTCACCCCTCCACTTT

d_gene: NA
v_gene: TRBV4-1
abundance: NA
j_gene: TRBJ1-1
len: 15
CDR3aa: CASSLRRVQNTEAFF
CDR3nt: TGCGCCAGCAGCCTCCGAAGGGTGCAAAACACTGAAGCTTTCTTT

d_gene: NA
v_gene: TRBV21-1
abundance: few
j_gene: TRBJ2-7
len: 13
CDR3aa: CASSNGRIYEQYF
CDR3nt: TGTGCCAGCAGCAATGGGCGGATCTACGAGCAGTACTTC